What follows are 6 T cell receptor beta chains derived from one specimen sequenced in a study of blood T cell repertoires in COVID-19. Assay: immunoSEQ multiplex PCR; the TCRdb copy retains only in-frame clones and omits some. The sample lists around 200,000 clones, roughly 80% seen once, with roughly 12% in the top ten. Material for sequencing was peripheral blood. Receptors originate from a man between 50 and 59 years old who had recovered from COVID-19.

The V gene is TRBV10-3, the J gene TRBJ1-4; 9 bases are a match to TRBD1. Germline V CDR1 and CDR2: ENHRY, SYGVKD. The trim removed 6 bases at V and 4 bases at J, leaving 3 bases unmatched. The CDR3 sequence is 14 residues long. The CDR3 loop reads CAIRETGGNEKLFF. The CDR3 DNA reads as TGTGCCATCAGGGAGACAGGGGGTAATGAAAAACTGTTTTTT.

This chain connects TRBV21-1 to TRBJ1-4; TRBD1, the table's D call, was not compared with the DNA. TRBV21-1 is listed as a pseudogene. This CDR3 is built from 14 residues. The CDR3 spells CAKLPGQGKEKLFF. The CDR3 nucleotides are TGTGCCAAATTACCGGGACAGGGAAAAGAAAAACTGTTTTTT.

The chain links TRBV9 to TRBJ2-7; TRBD2 is a possible D gene (6 bases). The CDR3 sequence is 14 residues long. The V gene lost 0 bases and the J gene lost 3 bases, with 10 bases spanning the gap. Germline assignment: CDR1 SGDLS and CDR2 YYNGEE. CDR3 residues: CASSVASGSYEQYF. As DNA, the CDR3 is TGTGCCAGCAGCGTAGCTTCCGGGAGCTACGAGCAGTACTTC. Full variable domain (outside the CDR3, taken from reference TRBV9 and TRBJ2-7): DSGVTQTPKHLITATGQRVTLRCSPRSGDLSVYWYQQSLDQGLQFLIQYYNGEERAKGNILERFSAQQFPDLHSELNLSSLELGDSALYFCASSVASGSYEQYFGPGTRLTVT.

J is TRBJ2-7 and V is TRBV6-5; 8 nucleotides match TRBD1. The ends lost 5 bases at V and 6 bases at J; junction bases unmatched: 12. This CDR3 contains 15 residues. Germline CDR1 is MNHEY and CDR2 is SVGAGI. The CDR3 coding sequence is TGTGCCAGCAGTAGCCTAGACAGGGGTATGAGCGAGCAGTACTTC. It translates to CASSSLDRGMSEQYF.

This chain links TRBV19 with TRBJ2-7; D ambiguous. The CDR3 loop spans 14 amino acids. With 7 bases removed from V and 7 bases from J, the gap between germline ends came to 20 bases. Germline V gene data show CDR1 as LNHDA and CDR2 as SQIVND (reference sequence). The DNA for the CDR3 is TGTGCCAGTAAGAAAATGACATCCGTTAGTGAGCAGTACTTC. Its protein product is CASKKMTSVSEQYF.

V and J are TRBV6-2 or TRBV6-3 and TRBJ1-1, with 7 bases that match TRBD1. Germline CDR1 MNHEY, CDR2 SVGEGT. This CDR3 has 13 amino acids. Germline trimming cut 5 bases from V and 3 bases from J; bases unmatched to any gene: 3. The CDR3 region has the DNA TGTGCCAGCAGTCGCCAGGGGGACACTGAAGCTTTCTTT. Translating gives CASSRQGDTEAFF.